Below, 9 T cell receptor beta chains from the same sample are listed, as sequenced in a study of identical twins. TCRdb ran MiXCR on the 5' RACE reads and lists one entry per CDR3 protein. The repertoire consists of roughly 720,000 distinct CDR3 sequences, with roughly 18% occurring once and the leading ten covering around 13%. These same records also appear under a second study, on T cells expressing NK-cell markers.

Sequencing was performed on PBMCs. The receptors were sampled from a woman aged 18-35 years in good health.

This clonotype was seen only a few times. The rearrangement links TRBV15 to TRBJ2-2; 7 bases line up with TRBD1. The length of the CDR3 is 14 residues. Germline V gives CDR1 LNHNV, CDR2 YYDKDF (reference sequence). V shed 5 bases, J shed 13 bases, and the junction held 13 bases outside the gene matches. The CDR3, as DNA: TGTGCCACCAGCCCTCGGACAGGAGTTTACGGGCTGTTTTTT. This translates into CATSPRTGVYGLFF.

The V call is TRBV9, the J call TRBJ2-1; 8 bases are a match to TRBD2. In germline, CDR1 is SGDLS, CDR2 YYNGEE. This CDR3 spans 15 amino acids. J lost 3 bases, V lost 4 bases, and 6 bases had no gene match. The DNA for the CDR3 is TGTGCCAGCAGCCAGATAGCGGGAATCTACAATGAGCAGTTCTTC. As protein: CASSQIAGIYNEQFF.

This clonotype appeared a few times. CDR3 sequence reads: CSATQTGRVVDTQYF. The CDR3 DNA sequence: TGCAGTGCAACCCAGACAGGTCGGGTGGTCGATACGCAGTATTTT. The genes are TRBV20-1 and TRBJ2-3; maybe TRBD1 (6 bases). CDR1 DFQATT and CDR2 SNEGSKA come from the germline V gene (reference sequence). This CDR3 comprises 15 residues. Trimming removed 6 bases from V and 6 bases from J, with 22 bases in between.

The CDR3 sequence: CASRETPGELFF. CDR3 DNA: TGTGCCAGCAGGGAGACACCCGGGGAGCTGTTTTTT. The chain recombines TRBV2 with TRBJ2-2; D is unresolved. Germline V gene sequence: CDR1 SNHLY, CDR2 FYNNEI. Trimming removed 6 bases at V and 6 bases at J, with 8 bases between. The CDR3 extends over 12 amino acids.

This clonotype was seen at least ten times. This sequence joins TRBV5-1 and TRBJ2-1, with D unclear. Looked up from germline, CDR1 is SGHRS and CDR2 is YFSETQ. The length of the CDR3 is 12 residues. Trimming shortened V by 4 bases and J by 4 bases, and 6 bases separated the two germline ends. CDR3 region: CASSVTYNEQFF. The DNA of the CDR3 is TGCGCCAGCAGCGTCACATACAATGAGCAGTTCTTC.

This clonotype appeared many times. The CDR3 reads CASSSTSSYNEQFF. DNA of the CDR3: TGTGCCAGCAGCTCGACTAGCTCCTACAATGAGCAGTTCTTC. V is TRBV9 and J is TRBJ2-1, with TRBD2 as a possible D gene (6 bases). Germline values: CDR1 SGDLS, CDR2 YYNGEE. This CDR3 is 14 amino acids long. The germline V and J ends were trimmed by 4 bases and 0 bases, with 8 bases remaining between them.

Only a few counts were recorded for this clonotype. V gene TRBV18 combines with J gene TRBJ2-5; D is tentatively TRBD1 or TRBD2 (5 bases each). This CDR3 is built from 14 residues. Between the trimmed V and J ends, which lost 4 bases and 4 bases, there was a span of 13 bases. CDR1 and CDR2 from the germline V gene are KGHSH and LQKENI. The CDR3 protein is CASSLHRDRETQYF. For the CDR3, the DNA is TGTGCCAGCTCACTTCACCGGGACCGAGAGACCCAGTACTTC.

This clonotype was seen at least ten times. The rearrangement links TRBV12-3 or TRBV12-4 to TRBJ1-2; D uncertain. CDR3 length: 11 amino acids. The V end lost 3 bases, the J end lost 5 bases, and 4 bases lay between the germline ends. Here the CDR3 DNA reads TGTGCCAGCAGTTTCCTTTATGGCTACACCTTC. Translation gives CASSFLYGYTF.

This clonotype was counted only a few times. The V call is TRBV5-1, the J call TRBJ1-6, with D possibly matching TRBD1 (5 bases). The CDR3 runs to 15 residues. Trimming took off 4 bases at V and 5 bases at J, with 13 bases between the two ends. Germline V gene data show CDR1 as SGHRS and CDR2 as YFSETQ. The CDR3 loop is CASSRRDGDNSPLHF. The CDR3, as DNA: TGCGCCAGCAGCAGGCGGGACGGCGATAATTCACCCCTCCACTTT.